The T cell receptor beta chain under discussion was sequenced for a study of T cell repertoires in cytomegalovirus infection (dated by TCRdb to the late 2010s). For context, the study as a whole: The peptide stimulations were aimed at well-studied HLA-B-restricted epitopes as well as recently identified HLA-C-restricted CMV epitopes, whose presentation resists viral immunomodulation. Because public TCR beta signatures pointed to carriage of CMV infection together with the matching HLA type, the HLA type of each donor mattered for the analysis.

There are a few counts of this clonotype. Its antigen is not yet known. The record has no base qualities; no much larger clone is one base away. Sequenced using an Illumina HiSeq 1500. TCRdb reprocessed the public reads (quality trimming at Q25 with fastp, clone calling with MiXCR) and kept in-frame beta chains. Identical CDR3 proteins give one entry, which carries the most common genes and DNA. This sample is represented by around 300,000 distinct CDR3 sequences; roughly 21% of them were singletons. The top ten hold approximately 19% of the sample. The germline V gene supplies CDR1 SGDLS and CDR2 YYNGEE. Trimming takes 0 bases from V and 5 bases from J, and the germline ends sit 11 bases apart. Including the terminal cysteine and phenylalanine, the CDR3 comprises 15 residues. Just the 45-base CDR3 DNA is kept, in frame starting at base 1. The treatment or condition tag for this specimen amounts to: in vitro stimulation with specific CMV peptide epitopes to enrich CMV-specific T cells.

What the work shows at the level of the full study, not this receptor alone: The ex vivo response was dominated by HLA-C-restricted CMV-specific TCR beta clonotypes, which also provided the single most frequent clonotype in two of eight donors. In both this cohort and an independent cohort of 350 to 400 donors, the cumulative frequency of public TCR beta family members distinguished carriers of CMV infection plus the relevant HLA type.

The sequence is built from TRBV9 and TRBJ1-4, with the D gene not confidently named. This receptor was obtained from a human donor in good health (CMV status not recorded). Some clones in this sample may be carry-over from other donors' samples. The sample was cultured PBMCs, taken from culture after CMV antigen stimulation. The sequence in DNA is TGTGCCAGCAGCGTAGATTCCGATGGGAATGAAAAACTGTTTTTT. The encoded protein is CASSVDSDGNEKLFF.